These 14 T cell receptor beta chains came from one sample sequenced in a study of blood T cells in healthy people across ages. The authors ran a second PCR of about 6 to 12 cycles using a sample-barcoded 5' primer and a J-beta primer mix. TCRdb passed the 5' RACE reads through MiXCR, listing each CDR3 protein once. Found here are roughly 1,500,000 distinct CDR3 sequences, 30% to 35% of them singletons; the top ten hold around 11%. Sequencing input: blood. These receptors were obtained from a woman aged 25 to 45 in good health.

The chain is built from TRBV7-2 and TRBJ1-1, with a weak D call TRBD1 (5 bases). The ends were cut back, 5 bases at V and 7 bases at J, with 20 bases in the middle. CDR1 is SGHTA, CDR2 FQGNSA, per germline. The CDR3 has 15 amino acids. In DNA form, the CDR3 reads TGTGCCAGCAGCAGAGGCCCCGGGGGTCCAGGTGAAGCTTTCTTT. Its protein product is CASSRGPGGPGEAFF.

V usage is TRBV5-6 and J usage is TRBJ1-1, with a weak D call TRBD1 (5 bases). CDR1 and CDR2 (germline): SGHDT, YYEEEE. The CDR3 is 15 amino acids. The V gene lost 4 bases and the J gene lost 5 bases, with 18 bases spanning the gap. In DNA, the CDR3 is TGTGCCAGCAGCCCGAATTTGGCAGGGTTAACTGAAGCTTTCTTT. It yields the protein CASSPNLAGLTEAFF.

Only a few counts were recorded for this clonotype. V usage is TRBV6-1 and J usage is TRBJ1-1; 7 positions agree with TRBD1. This CDR3 spans 15 amino acids. The V gene's germline CDR1 is MNHNS and CDR2 SASEGT. V was pared by 8 bases and J by 1 base, with 10 bases of the junction left unmatched. In DNA, the CDR3 is TGTGCCAGCCTACGGCAGGGGGGTAGGAACACTGAAGCTTTCTTT. Translation: CASLRQGGRNTEAFF.

The gene calls are TRBV9 and TRBJ1-1; TRBD1 aligns across 11 bases. Germline V gene data show CDR1 as SGDLS and CDR2 as YYNGEE. V was clipped by 4 bases and J by 5 bases; unmatched bases: 7. This CDR3 region has 15 residues. The CDR3 coding sequence is TGTGCCAGCAGCACCCAGGACAGGGGGCCAACTGAAGCTTTCTTT. This translates into CASSTQDRGPTEAFF.

J is TRBJ1-2 and V is TRBV20-1; TRBD1 matches 7 bases. Looked up from germline, CDR1 is DFQATT and CDR2 is SNEGSKA (reference sequence). J gave up 5 bases and V 2 bases, and 5 bases lay outside the gene matches. This CDR3 comprises 13 residues. CDR3 loop: CSARPTGTYGYTF. CDR3 sequence (DNA): TGCAGTGCTAGACCGACAGGGACTTATGGCTACACCTTC.

On this clonotype: The junction shows a germline mismatch at one end, possibly a read error. The chain recombines TRBV9 with TRBJ2-1, with 14 bases fitting TRBD2. Germline V gene lookup returns CDR1 SGDLS and CDR2 YYNGEE. CDR3 length equals 16 residues. The CDR3 spells CAGSRPGTSGGNEQFF. Written as DNA, the CDR3 is TGTGCCGGCAGCAGACCTGGGACTAGCGGGGGCAATGAGCAGTTCTTC.

In the case of this clonotype: The junction departs from germline at one end; a sequencing error may be responsible. The V call is TRBV20-1, the J call TRBJ2-7, with D perhaps given as TRBD1 or TRBD2 (5 bases each). The J call may be mistaken, given a closer DNA end match to TRBJ2-5. This CDR3 comprises 15 residues. The germline gives CDR1 DFQATT, CDR2 SNEGSKA (reference sequence). CDR3: CSARAFLGVEETQYF. The DNA of the CDR3 is TGTAGTGCTAGGGCTTTCCTGGGGGTCGAAGAGACCCAGTACTTC.

This clonotype has a handful of counts. The chain recombines TRBV20-1 with TRBJ2-7, with D maybe TRBD2 (7 bases). The DNA end favors TRBJ2-5, so the J call may be wrong. This CDR3 has 14 amino acids. Germline values: CDR1 DFQATT, CDR2 SNEGSKA (reference sequence). CDR3 protein: CSALRGAHGETQYF. The CDR3 DNA is TGCAGTGCCCTTCGGGGGGCGCACGGGGAGACCCAGTACTTC.

This clonotype was counted only a few times. The CDR3 is CASRRGTSPYEQYF. The DNA for the CDR3 is TGTGCCAGCAGACGCGGGACATCTCCCTACGAGCAGTACTTC. This chain joins TRBV2 and TRBJ2-7; either TRBD1 or TRBD2 may fit D (6 bases each). V dropped 6 bases and J dropped 2 bases, with 14 bases sitting between them. The CDR3 spans 14 residues. Germline CDR1 reads SNHLY; CDR2 reads FYNNEI.

This clonotype was picked up a small number of times. The genes are TRBV7-9 and TRBJ2-7; D may be TRBD1 (6 bases). Germline lookup yields CDR1 SEHNR and CDR2 FQNEAQ (reference sequence). Trimming removed 5 bases from V and 1 base from J, with 15 bases in between. The CDR3 is made up of 15 amino acids. The DNA of the CDR3 is TGTGCCAGCAGCGCGCCACAGGGTGGATCCTACGAGCAGTACTTC. It is translated as CASSAPQGGSYEQYF.

The chain joins TRBV2 to TRBJ2-7, with D perhaps TRBD1 (6 bases). In germline, CDR1 is SNHLY, CDR2 FYNNEI. V lost 7 bases to trimming and J lost 4 bases, with 17 bases between them. The CDR3 spans 14 residues. DNA of the CDR3: TGTGCCAGCATGGTCGAACAGGGAGAATACGAGCAGTACTTC. Protein: CASMVEQGEYEQYF.

The V gene is TRBV18, the J gene TRBJ2-7; 12 bases map to TRBD2. The ends lost 4 bases at V and 1 base at J; junction bases unmatched: 8. The V gene's germline CDR1 is KGHSH and CDR2 LQKENI. CDR3 length: 17 amino acids. CDR3 nucleotide sequence: TGTGCCAGCTCACTCCCTAGCGGGAGGGCCGCGTCCTACGAGCAGTACTTC. It encodes CASSLPSGRAASYEQYF. Using reference TRBV18 and TRBJ2-7 for the parts outside the CDR3, the full variable domain is NAGVMQNPRHLVRRRGQEARLRCSPMKGHSHVYWYRQLPEEGLKFMVYLQKENIIDESGMPKERFSAEFPKEGPSILRIQQVVRGDSAAYFCASSLPSGRAASYEQYFGPGTRLTVT.

V and J are TRBV30 and TRBJ2-3; TRBD2 matches at 9 bases. V was clipped by 2 bases and J by 5 bases; unmatched bases: 11. The CDR3 length is 16 residues. Per germline, CDR1 GTSNPN and CDR2 SVGIG (reference sequence). The CDR3 DNA follows: TGTGCCTGGAGTCCCCAAGCGGGAGGTGGTAGAGATACGCAGTATTTT. Amino acids: CAWSPQAGGGRDTQYF.

This clonotype showed up many times. V is TRBV11-2 and J is TRBJ2-7; 7 bases line up with TRBD2. Germline CDR1 is SGHAT and CDR2 is FQNNGV. The V segment lost 0 bases and the J segment 9 bases; nucleotides outside the gene matches: 11. CDR3 length equals 15 residues. The CDR3 nucleotides are TGTGCCAGCAGCTTAGAGGGGGGAGGGCCTGGGGCGCAGTACTTC. It specifies CASSLEGGGPGAQYF.